The subject of this entry is one TCR beta chain. This may be a read error: a much more frequent sequence differs by one nucleotide. The data belong to a study of regulatory T cells in long-lasting Graves disease. Sample time point: newly diagnosed GD, antithyroid drugs for less than 3 months. TCR sequences were obtained from RNA taken from PBMCs. Building of the TCR beta libraries involved iRepertoire HTBI primers and Arm-PCR of CDR3 regions. TCRdb re-analysed the multiplex PCR reads in MiXCR, keeping a single row per CDR3 protein. Of 400,000 to 500,000 distinct CDR3 sequences in the sample, 11% to 15% were seen once. CDR1 is KGHSH and CDR2 is LQKENI in the germline V gene. The CDR3 consists of 14 residues. Another study also made use of these data, one on T cells in Graves' hyperthyroidism and ophthalmopathy. That paper notes: Uncontrolled infection, other autoimmune disease, pregnancy or lactation excluded patients.

This TCR came from a woman between 50 and 59 years old with Graves disease. J is TRBJ1-2 and V is TRBV18; the D is unclear. Sequences were derived from peripheral blood mononuclear cells (PBMCs), sampled at new diagnosis, from a patient treated with antithyroid drugs. CDR3 region: CASSPATANYGYAF. The CDR3 coding sequence is TGTGCCAGCTCACCTGCGACGGCTAACTATGGCTACGCCTTC.